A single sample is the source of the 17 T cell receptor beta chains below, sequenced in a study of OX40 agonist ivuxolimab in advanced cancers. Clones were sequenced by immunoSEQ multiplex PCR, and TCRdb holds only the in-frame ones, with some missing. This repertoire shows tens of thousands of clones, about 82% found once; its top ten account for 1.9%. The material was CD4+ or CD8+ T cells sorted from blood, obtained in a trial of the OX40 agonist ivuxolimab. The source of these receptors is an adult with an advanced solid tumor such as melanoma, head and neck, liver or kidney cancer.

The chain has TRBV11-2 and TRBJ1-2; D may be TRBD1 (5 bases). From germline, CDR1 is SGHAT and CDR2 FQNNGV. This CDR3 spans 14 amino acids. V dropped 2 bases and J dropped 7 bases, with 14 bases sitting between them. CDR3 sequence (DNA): TGTGCCAGCAGCTTATTTTTGGCAGGGACTGGCTACACCTTC. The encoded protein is CASSLFLAGTGYTF.

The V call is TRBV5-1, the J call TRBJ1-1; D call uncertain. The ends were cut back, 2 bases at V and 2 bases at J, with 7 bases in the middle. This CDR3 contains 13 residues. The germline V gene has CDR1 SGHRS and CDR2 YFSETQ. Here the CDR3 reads CASSFAANTEAFF. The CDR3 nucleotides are TGCGCCAGCAGCTTCGCTGCTAACACTGAAGCTTTCTTT.

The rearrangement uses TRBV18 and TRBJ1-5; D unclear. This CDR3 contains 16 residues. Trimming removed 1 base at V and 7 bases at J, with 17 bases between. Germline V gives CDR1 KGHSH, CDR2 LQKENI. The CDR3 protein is CASSPRSLGREQPQHF. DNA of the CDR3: TGTGCCAGCTCACCACGGAGCTTAGGGAGGGAGCAGCCCCAGCATTTT.

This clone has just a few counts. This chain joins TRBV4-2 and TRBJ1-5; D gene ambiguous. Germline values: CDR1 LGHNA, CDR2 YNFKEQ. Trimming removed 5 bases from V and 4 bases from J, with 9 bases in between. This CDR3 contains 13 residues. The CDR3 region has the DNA TGTGCCAGCAGCGTCCTGGTGAATCAGCCCCAGCATTTT. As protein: CASSVLVNQPQHF.

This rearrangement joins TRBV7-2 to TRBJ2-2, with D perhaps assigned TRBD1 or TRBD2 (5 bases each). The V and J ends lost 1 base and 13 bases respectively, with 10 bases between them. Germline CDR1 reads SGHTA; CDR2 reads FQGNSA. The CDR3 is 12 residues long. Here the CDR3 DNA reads TGTGCCAGCAGCTTAGAGATGAGGGGGCTGTTTTTT. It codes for CASSLEMRGLFF.

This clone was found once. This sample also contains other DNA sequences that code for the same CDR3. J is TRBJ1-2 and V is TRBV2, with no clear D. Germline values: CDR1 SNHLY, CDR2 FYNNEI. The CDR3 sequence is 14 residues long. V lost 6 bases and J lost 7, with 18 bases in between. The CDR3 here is CASSALFSRGGYTF. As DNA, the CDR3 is TGTGCCAGCAGCGCTCTCTTTTCCAGAGGTGGCTACACCTTC. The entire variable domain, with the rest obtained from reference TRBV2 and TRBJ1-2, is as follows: EPEVTQTPSHQVTQMGQEVILRCVPISNHLYFYWYRQILGQKVEFLVSFYNNEISEKSEIFDDQFSVERPDGSNFTLKIRSTKLEDSAMYFCASSALFSRGGYTFGSGTRLTVV.

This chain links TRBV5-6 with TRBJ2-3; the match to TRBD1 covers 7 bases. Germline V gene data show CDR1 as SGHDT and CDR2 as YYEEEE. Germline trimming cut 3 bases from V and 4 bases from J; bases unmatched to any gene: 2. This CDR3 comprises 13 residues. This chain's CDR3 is CASSSGQADTQYF. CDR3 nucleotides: TGTGCCAGCAGCTCCGGACAGGCAGATACGCAGTATTTT.

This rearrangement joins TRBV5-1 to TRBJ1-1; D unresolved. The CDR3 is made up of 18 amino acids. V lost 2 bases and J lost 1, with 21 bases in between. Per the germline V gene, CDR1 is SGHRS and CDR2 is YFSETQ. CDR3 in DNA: TGCGCCAGCAGCTTCTTGGAGAAACGGGAGGGAGGGAACACTGAAGCTTTCTTT. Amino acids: CASSFLEKREGGNTEAFF. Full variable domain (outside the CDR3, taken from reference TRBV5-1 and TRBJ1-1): KAGVTQTPRYLIKTRGQQVTLSCSPISGHRSVSWYQQTPGQGLQFLFEYFSETQRNKGNFPGRFSGRQFSNSRSEMNVSTLELGDSALYLCASSFLEKREGGNTEAFFGQGTRLTVV.

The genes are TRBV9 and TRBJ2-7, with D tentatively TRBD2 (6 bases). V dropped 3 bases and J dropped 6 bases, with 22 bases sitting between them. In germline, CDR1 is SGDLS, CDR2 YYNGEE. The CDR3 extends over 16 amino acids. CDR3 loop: CASSARRGRCFSEQYV. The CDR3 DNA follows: TGTGCCAGCAGCGCGAGGAGGGGAAGATGTTTCTCCGAGCAGTACGTC.

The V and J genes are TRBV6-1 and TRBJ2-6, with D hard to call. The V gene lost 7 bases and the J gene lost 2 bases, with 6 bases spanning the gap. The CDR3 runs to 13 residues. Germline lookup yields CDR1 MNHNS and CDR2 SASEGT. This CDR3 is CASKKAGANVLTF. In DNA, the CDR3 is TGTGCCAGCAAAAAGGCTGGGGCCAACGTCCTGACTTTC.

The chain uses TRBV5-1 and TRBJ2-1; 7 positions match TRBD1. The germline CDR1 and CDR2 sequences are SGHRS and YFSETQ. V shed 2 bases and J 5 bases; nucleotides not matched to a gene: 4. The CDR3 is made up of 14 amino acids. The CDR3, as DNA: TGCGCCAGCAGCTTTGACAGGGCGAACAATGAGCAGTTCTTC. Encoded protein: CASSFDRANNEQFF.

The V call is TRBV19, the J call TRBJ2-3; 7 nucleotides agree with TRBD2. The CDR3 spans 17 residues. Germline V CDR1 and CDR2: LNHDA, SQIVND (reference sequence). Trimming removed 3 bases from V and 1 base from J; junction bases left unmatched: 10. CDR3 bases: TGTGCCAGTAGTATCACCCGGACTAGTAGGGGCACAGATACGCAGTATTTT. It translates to CASSITRTSRGTDTQYF.

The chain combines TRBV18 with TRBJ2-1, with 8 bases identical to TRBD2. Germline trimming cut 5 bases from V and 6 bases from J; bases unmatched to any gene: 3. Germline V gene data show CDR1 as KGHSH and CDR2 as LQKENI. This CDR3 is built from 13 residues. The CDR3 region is CASSDGLANEQFF. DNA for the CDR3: TGTGCCAGCTCAGATGGACTAGCCAATGAGCAGTTCTTC.

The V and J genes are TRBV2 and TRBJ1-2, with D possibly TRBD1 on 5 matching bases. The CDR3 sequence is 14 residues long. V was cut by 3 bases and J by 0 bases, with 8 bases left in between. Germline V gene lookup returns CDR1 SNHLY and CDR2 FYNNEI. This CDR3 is CASSEGDSNYGYTF. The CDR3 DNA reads TGTGCCAGCAGTGAGGGGGACTCTAACTATGGCTACACCTTC.

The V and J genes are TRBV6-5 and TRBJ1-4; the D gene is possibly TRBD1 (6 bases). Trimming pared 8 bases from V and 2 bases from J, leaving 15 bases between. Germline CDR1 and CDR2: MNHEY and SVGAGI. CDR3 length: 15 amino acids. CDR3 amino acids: CASRLTGGTNEKLFF. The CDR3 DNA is TGTGCCAGCCGCCTCACGGGGGGCACTAATGAAAAACTGTTTTTT.

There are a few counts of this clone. The CDR3 loop reads CAWSGALYGYTF. CDR3 nucleotides: TGTGCCTGGAGTGGGGCCCTCTATGGCTACACCTTC. J is TRBJ1-2 and V is TRBV30, with unresolved D. V was pared by 1 base and J by 4 bases, with 7 bases between. Germline V CDR1 and CDR2: GTSNPN, SVGIG (reference sequence). The CDR3 has 12 residues. Full variable domain (outside the CDR3, taken from reference TRBV30 and TRBJ1-2): SQTIHQWPATLVQPVGSPLSLECTVEGTSNPNLYWYRQAAGRGLQLLFYSVGIGQISSEVPQNLSASRPQDRQFILSSKKLLLSDSGFYLCAWSGALYGYTFGSGTRLTVV.

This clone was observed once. The CDR3 DNA follows: TGTGCCAGCAGCTTAGGGTCCAGCGCGGGAGTGTGGGAGAATGAGCAGTTCTTC. Protein: CASSLGSSAGVWENEQFF. The V and J genes are TRBV11-1 and TRBJ2-1, with 7 positions matching TRBD2. Germline V CDR1 and CDR2: SGHAT, FQDESV (reference sequence). The CDR3 is 18 amino acids. The V segment lost 1 base and the J segment 7 bases; nucleotides outside the gene matches: 16. The full variable domain, rest sourced from reference TRBV11-1 and TRBJ2-1, is EAEVAQSPRYKITEKSQAVAFWCDPISGHATLYWYRQILGQGPELLVQFQDESVVDDSQLPKDRFSAERLKGVDSTLKIQPAELGDSAMYLCASSLGSSAGVWENEQFFGPGTRLTVL.